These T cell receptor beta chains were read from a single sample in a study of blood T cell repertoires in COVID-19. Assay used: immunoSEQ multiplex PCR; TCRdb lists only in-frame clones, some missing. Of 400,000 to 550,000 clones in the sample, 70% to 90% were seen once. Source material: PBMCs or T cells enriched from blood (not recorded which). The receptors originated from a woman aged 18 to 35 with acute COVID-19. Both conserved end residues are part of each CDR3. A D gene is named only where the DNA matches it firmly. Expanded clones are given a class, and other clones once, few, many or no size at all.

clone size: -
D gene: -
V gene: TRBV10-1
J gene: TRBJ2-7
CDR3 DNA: TGCGCCAGCAGTCCCGCCGGAGGGGCCTCCTCCTACGAGCAGTACTTC
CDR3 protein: CASSPAGGASSYEQYF

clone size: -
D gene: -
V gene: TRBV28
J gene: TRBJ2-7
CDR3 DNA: TGTGCCAGCAGTTTTGGTCATCAGGGTTTCGACGAGCAGTACTTC
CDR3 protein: CASSFGHQGFDEQYF

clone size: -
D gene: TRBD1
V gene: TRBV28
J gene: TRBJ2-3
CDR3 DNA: TGTGCCAGCAGTTTTCCGGGACAGGGTGTGGATACGCAGTATTTT
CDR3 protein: CASSFPGQGVDTQYF

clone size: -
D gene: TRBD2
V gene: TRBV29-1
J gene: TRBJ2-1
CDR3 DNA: TGCAGCTTCGAGCGGGGGGGCCACAATGAGCAGTTCTTC
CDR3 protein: CSFERGGHNEQFF

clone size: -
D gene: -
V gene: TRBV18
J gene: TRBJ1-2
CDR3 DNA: TGTGCCAGCTCACCAGCCGGGACACCTAACTATGGCTACACCTTC
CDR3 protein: CASSPAGTPNYGYTF

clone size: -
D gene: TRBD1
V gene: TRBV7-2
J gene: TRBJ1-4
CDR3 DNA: TGTGCCAGCAGCCTCGACAGGGGGCGCGAAAAACTGTTTTTT
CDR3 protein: CASSLDRGREKLFF

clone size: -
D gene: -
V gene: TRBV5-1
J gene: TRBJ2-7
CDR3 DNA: TGCGCCAGCAGCTCTGAGTCAGGCTCCTACGAGCAGTACTTC
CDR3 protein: CASSSESGSYEQYF

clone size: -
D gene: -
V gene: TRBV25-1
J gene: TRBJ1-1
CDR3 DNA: TGTGCCAGCAGTGACGGACAGATGAACACTGAAGCTTTCTTT
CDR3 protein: CASSDGQMNTEAFF

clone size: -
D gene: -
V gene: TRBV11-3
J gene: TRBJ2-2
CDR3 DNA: TGTGCCAGCAGCATCGGGGGAAGCACCGGGGAGCTGTTTTTT
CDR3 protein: CASSIGGSTGELFF

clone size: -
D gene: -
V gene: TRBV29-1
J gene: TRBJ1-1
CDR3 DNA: TGCAGCGTTGCAGGACACATGAACACTGAAGCTTTCTTT
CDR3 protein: CSVAGHMNTEAFF

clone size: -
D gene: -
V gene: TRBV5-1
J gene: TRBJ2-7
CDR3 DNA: TGCGCCAGCAGCTTGGTAGCAAATAAAGCCTACGAGCAGTACTTC
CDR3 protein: CASSLVANKAYEQYF

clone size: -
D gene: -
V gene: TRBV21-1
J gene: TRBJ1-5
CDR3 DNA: TGTGCCAGCAGCAAAGGGAACAGGGTAGGTATAAACAATCAGCCCCAGCATTTT
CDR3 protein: CASSKGNRVGINNQPQHF

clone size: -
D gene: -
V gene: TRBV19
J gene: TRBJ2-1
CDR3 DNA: TGTGCCAGTAGTATAGGACTAACCTCCTACAATGAGCAGTTCTTC
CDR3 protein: CASSIGLTSYNEQFF

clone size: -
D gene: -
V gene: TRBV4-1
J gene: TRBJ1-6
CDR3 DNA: TGCGCCAGCAGCCAAGATGGTAGGGGGGGCGATTCACCCCTCCACTTT
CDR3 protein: CASSQDGRGGDSPLHF

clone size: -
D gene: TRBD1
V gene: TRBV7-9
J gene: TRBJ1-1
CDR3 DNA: TGTGCCAGCAGTACAGGGGGCTGGACTGAAGCTTTCTTT
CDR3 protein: CASSTGGWTEAFF

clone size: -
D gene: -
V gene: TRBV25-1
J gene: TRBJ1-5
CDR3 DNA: TGTGCCAGCAGTGAAGGCGGGGATCAGCCCCAGCATTTT
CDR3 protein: CASSEGGDQPQHF

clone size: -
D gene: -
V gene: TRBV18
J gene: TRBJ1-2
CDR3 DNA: TGTGCCAGCTCACCACCCCAGGGCGGGGATGGCTACACCTTC
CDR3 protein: CASSPPQGGDGYTF

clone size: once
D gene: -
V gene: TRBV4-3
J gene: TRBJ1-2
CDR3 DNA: TGCGCCAGCAGCCAGGACAAATCCTATGGCTACACCTTC
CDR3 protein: CASSQDKSYGYTF

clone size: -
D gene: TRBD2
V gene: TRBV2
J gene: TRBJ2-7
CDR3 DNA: TGTGCCAGCAGTCCGGGACTAGTGGGCTACGAGCAGTACTTC
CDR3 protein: CASSPGLVGYEQYF

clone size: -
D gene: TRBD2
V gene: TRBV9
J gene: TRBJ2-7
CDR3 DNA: TGTGCCAGCAGCGTAGGTAGCGGGGTTACTGTCGAGCAGTACTTC
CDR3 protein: CASSVGSGVTVEQYF

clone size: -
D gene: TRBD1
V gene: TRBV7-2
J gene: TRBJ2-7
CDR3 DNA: TGTGCCAGCAGCCCAGGGACAGGTTTGTACTACGAGCAGTACTTC
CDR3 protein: CASSPGTGLYYEQYF

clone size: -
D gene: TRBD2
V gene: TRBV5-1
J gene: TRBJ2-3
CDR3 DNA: TGCGCCAGCAGCAGGGACGGCGGGAGGGCAGATACGCAGTATTTT
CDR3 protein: CASSRDGGRADTQYF

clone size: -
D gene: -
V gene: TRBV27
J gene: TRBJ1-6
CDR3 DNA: TGTGCCAGCAGTTTTAGAGCGGGCAAAGGGTCGTCACCCCTCCACTTT
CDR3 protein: CASSFRAGKGSSPLHF

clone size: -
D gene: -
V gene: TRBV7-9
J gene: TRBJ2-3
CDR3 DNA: TGTGCCAGCAGCCCGCAGTCAGGGATCCTCACAGATACGCAGTATTTT
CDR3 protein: CASSPQSGILTDTQYF

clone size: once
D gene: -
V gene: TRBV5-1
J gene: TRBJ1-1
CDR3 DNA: TGCGCCAGCAGCTTGGAACCGGCGGGCACTGAAGCTTTCTTT
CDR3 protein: CASSLEPAGTEAFF

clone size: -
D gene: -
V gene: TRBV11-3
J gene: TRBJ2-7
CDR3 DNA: TGTGCCAGCAGCTTAGGGGCCGGGGGAGGACAGTACTTC
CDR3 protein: CASSLGAGGGQYF

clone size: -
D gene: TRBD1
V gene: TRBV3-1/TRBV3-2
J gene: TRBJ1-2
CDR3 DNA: TGTGCCAGCAGCCAAGTAGTGACAGGGAGGAACTATGGCTACACCTTC
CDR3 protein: CASSQVVTGRNYGYTF

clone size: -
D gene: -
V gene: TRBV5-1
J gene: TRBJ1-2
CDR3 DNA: TGCGCCAGCAGCTTGGGGGGCGAGATCTATGGCTACACCTTC
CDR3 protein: CASSLGGEIYGYTF

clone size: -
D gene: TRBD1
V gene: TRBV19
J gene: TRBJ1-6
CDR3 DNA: TGTGCCAGTAGCAGGGGACAGGGGACCTCACCCCTCCACTTT
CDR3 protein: CASSRGQGTSPLHF

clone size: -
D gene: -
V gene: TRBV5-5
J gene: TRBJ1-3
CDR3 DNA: TGTGCCAGCAGCCTTTGGTTAGGGGCGGTTGGAAACACCATATATTTT
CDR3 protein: CASSLWLGAVGNTIYF

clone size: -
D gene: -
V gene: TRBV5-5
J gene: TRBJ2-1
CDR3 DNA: TGTGCCAGCAGCTTGAAACAGCACACCAATGAGCAGTTCTTC
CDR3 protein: CASSLKQHTNEQFF

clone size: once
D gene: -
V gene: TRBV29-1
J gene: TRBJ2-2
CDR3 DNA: TGCAGCGTTTTAAATCTGGGACTCGCGAACACCGGGGAGCTGTTTTTT
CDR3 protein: CSVLNLGLANTGELFF

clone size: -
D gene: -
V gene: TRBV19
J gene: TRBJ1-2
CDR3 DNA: TGTGCCAGTAGTATAAGCTTAAACTATGGCTACACCTTC
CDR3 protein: CASSISLNYGYTF

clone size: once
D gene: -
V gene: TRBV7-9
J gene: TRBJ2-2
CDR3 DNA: TGTGCCAGCAGCTTACTCCAGGGCAACACCGGGGAGCTGTTTTTT
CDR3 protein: CASSLLQGNTGELFF